This T cell receptor beta chain was profiled in a study of blood T cell repertoires in COVID-19. Study-level background: The United States, Italy and Spain provided the acute and convalescent COVID-19 samples. The analysed material was cDNA or gDNA that came from T cells, B-cell-depleted T cells, or PBMCs.

V was clipped by 0 bases and J by 3 bases, with 13 bases between them. The CDR3 loop spans 15 amino acids. Per the germline V gene, CDR1 is SGHNT and CDR2 is YYREEE (reference sequence). The authors' processing: From reference gene primer amplification, estimates of nucleated cell counts were derived. The protocol was immunoSEQ multiplex PCR, while the TCRdb copy is restricted to in-frame clones and leaves out a portion. The D gene and trimming were derived from the DNA, and the V and J assignments and clone size from that table. The sample holds roughly 96,000 clones; about 80% are singletons and the top ten take 15% to 20%.

The rearrangement joins TRBV5-4 to TRBJ2-7; tentatively, D is TRBD2 (6 bases). The clonotype originates from an elderly man with acute or convalescent COVID-19. Sequences were obtained from peripheral blood. CDR3: CASSLVSPGVYEQYF. In nucleotides, the CDR3 is TGTGCCAGCAGCTTGGTGAGTCCGGGAGTCTACGAGCAGTACTTC.